This TCR beta chain emerged from a study of metastatic and nonmetastatic thyroid tumors. V gave up 3 bases and J gave up 4 bases; unmatched junction bases: 4. The CDR3 covers 14 residues. From germline, CDR1 is SGHRS and CDR2 YFSETQ. Patients had received no treatment of any kind before thyroid surgery. At least ten counts were recorded for this clone. Using MiXCR, TCRdb re-called clones from the PCR reads. The sample lists 20,000 to 25,000 clones, approximately 23% occurring once. The sequenced sample consisted of tumor tissue. This TCR came from a female donor with papillary thyroid cancer or a benign thyroid nodule (not recorded which). Some clones in this sample may be carry-over from other donors' samples. The chain recombines TRBV5-1 with TRBJ2-5, with 9 nucleotides matching TRBD1. The CDR3 nucleotides are TGCGCCAGCAGCTCGGGACAGGGAAGAGAGACCCAGTACTTC. As protein: CASSSGQGRETQYF.